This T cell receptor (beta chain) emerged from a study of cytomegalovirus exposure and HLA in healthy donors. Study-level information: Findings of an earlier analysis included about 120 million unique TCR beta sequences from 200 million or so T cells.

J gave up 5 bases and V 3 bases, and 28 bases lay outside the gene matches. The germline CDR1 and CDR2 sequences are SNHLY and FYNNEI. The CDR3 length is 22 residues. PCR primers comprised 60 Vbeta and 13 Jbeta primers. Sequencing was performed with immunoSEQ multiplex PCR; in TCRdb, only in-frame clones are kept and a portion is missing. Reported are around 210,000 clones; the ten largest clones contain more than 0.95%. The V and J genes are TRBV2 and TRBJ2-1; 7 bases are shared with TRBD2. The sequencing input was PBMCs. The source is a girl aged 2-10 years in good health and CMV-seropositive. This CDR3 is CASSEGRGVLRAGPFDHNEQFF. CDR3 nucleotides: TGTGCCAGCAGTGAGGGACGGGGGGTTTTGAGAGCGGGCCCCTTTGACCACAATGAGCAGTTCTTC.